The clone carrying this T cell receptor (beta chain) appeared once. Its antigen is currently unknown. The data were obtained in a study of cytomegalovirus exposure and HLA in healthy donors. The study's findings and limits: Published work reported that the classifier diagnosed cytomegalovirus status with high specificity and sensitivity. It was found in a later analysis that first-cohort TCR clusters tended to co-occur in the roughly 120 validation repertoires.

Libraries were prepared by immunoSEQ multiplex PCR; TCRdb keeps only in-frame clonotypes and omits some of them. The sample includes approximately 220,000 clones, about 86% of them seen just once. CDR3 length: 17 amino acids. Germline V lookup: CDR1 MDHEN, CDR2 SYDVKM. The junction had 10 bases not matched to a gene; V was cut back by 5 bases and J by 0 bases. V usage is TRBV28 and J usage is TRBJ1-5; 7 bases line up with TRBD1. The TCR was taken from a man aged 18 to 30 in good health and CMV-seronegative. The sequenced material came from PBMCs. The CDR3 DNA is TGTGCCAGCAGTCCATACTCGGGACAGCATAGCAATCAGCCCCAGCATTTT. Protein: CASSPYSGQHSNQPQHF. The full variable domain, rest sourced from reference TRBV28 and TRBJ1-5, is DVKVTQSSRYLVKRTGEKVFLECVQDMDHENMFWYRQDPGLGLRLIYFSYDVKMKEKGDIPEGYSVSREKKERFSLILESASTNQTSMYLCASSPYSGQHSNQPQHFGDGTRLSIL.